Sequencing of this T cell receptor (beta chain) was carried out in a study of blood T cells in healthy people across ages. A word on this clonotype: Its antigen is unknown.

Overall study findings and caveats: The lack of PBMC sorting stopped any conclusive naive versus antigen-experienced comparison. While age rose, TCR beta diversity per million T cells dropped in a roughly linear way.

The CDR3 length is 16 residues. V gave up 5 bases and J gave up 3 bases, with 19 bases separating them. Germline V CDR1 and CDR2: SGHRS, YFSETQ. With a J-beta primer mix and a sample-barcoded 5' primer, a second PCR ran about 7 to 12 cycles. A minimum of 3 million CDR3-containing paired-end reads was obtained for each sample. TCRdb re-derived calls from the 5' RACE reads in MiXCR, one entry per CDR3 protein. The sample yields 1.5 million to 1.8 million distinct CDR3 sequences, approximately 42% seen once. The study drew donors from healthy Caucasian individuals in Russia aged about 6 to 95. The receptor was isolated from a woman younger than 30 in good health. J is TRBJ2-3 and V is TRBV5-1; possibly TRBD2 for D (6 bases). The sequenced sample consisted of blood. CDR3 loop: CASSSEQTGVTDTQYF. DNA of the CDR3: TGCGCCAGCAGTTCCGAGCAGACGGGAGTGACAGATACGCAGTATTTT.